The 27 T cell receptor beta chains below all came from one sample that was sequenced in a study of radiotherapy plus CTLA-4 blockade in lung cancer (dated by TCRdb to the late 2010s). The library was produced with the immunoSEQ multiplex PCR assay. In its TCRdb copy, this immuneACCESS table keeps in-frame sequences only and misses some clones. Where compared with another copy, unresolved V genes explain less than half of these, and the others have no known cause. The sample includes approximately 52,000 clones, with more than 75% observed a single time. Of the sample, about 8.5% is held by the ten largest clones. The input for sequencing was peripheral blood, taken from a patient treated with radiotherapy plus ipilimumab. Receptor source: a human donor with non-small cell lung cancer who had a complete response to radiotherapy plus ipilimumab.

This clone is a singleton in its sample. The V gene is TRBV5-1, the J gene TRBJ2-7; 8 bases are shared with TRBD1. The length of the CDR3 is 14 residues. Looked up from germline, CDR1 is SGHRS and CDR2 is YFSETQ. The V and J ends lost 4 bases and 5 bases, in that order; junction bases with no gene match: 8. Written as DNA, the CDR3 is TGCGCCAGCAGCACGCAGGGGGCGCGGGACGAGCAGTACTTC. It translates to CASSTQGARDEQYF.

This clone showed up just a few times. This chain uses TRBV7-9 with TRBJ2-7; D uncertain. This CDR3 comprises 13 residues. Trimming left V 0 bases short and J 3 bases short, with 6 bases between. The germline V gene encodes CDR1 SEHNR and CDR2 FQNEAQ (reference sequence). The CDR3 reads CASSLAGDYEQYV. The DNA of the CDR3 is TGTGCCAGCAGCTTAGCCGGCGACTACGAGCAGTACGTC.

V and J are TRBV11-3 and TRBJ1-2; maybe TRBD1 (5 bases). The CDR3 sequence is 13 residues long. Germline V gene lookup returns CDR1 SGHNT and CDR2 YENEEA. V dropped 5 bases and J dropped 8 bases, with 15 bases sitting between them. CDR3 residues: CASSPAGGLGYTF. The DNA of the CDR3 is TGTGCCAGCAGCCCAGCGGGGGGATTAGGCTACACCTTC.

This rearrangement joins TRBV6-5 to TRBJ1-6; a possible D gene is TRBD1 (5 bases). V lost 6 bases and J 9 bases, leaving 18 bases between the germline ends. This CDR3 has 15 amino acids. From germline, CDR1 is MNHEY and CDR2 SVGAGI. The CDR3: CASSRQGNTASPLHF. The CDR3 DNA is TGTGCCAGCAGCCGCCAGGGTAACACTGCTTCACCCCTCCACTTT.

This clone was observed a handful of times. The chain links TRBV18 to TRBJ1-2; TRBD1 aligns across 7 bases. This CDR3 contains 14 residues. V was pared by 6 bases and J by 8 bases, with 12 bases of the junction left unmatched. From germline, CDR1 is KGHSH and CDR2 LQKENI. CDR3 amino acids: CASSPGDSLQGYTF. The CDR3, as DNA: TGTGCCAGCTCTCCGGGGGACAGCCTTCAGGGCTACACCTTC.

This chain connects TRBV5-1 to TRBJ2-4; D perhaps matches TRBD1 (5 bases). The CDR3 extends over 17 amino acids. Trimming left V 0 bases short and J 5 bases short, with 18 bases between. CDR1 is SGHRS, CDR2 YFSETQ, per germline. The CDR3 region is CASSLDSRVYYQNIQYF. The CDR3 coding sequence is TGCGCCAGCAGCTTGGACTCCAGGGTGTATTACCAAAACATTCAGTACTTC.

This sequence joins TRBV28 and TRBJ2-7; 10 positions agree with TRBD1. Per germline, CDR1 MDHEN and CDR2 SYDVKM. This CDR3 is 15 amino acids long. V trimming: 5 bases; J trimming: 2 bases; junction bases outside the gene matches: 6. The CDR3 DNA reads TGTGCCAGCAGTCACCGACAGGGGGCGACCTACGAGCAGTACGTC. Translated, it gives CASSHRQGATYEQYV.

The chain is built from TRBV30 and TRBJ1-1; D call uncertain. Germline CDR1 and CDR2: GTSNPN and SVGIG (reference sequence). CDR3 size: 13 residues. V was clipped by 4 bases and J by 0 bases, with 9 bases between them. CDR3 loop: CAWKVSMNTEAFF. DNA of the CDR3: TGTGCCTGGAAAGTCTCTATGAACACTGAAGCTTTCTTT.

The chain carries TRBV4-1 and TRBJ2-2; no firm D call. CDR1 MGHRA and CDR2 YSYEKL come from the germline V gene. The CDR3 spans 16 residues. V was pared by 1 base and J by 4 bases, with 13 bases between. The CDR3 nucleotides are TGCGCCAGCAGCCAAGCTGCTCTACTTTCCACCGGGGAGCTGTTTTTT. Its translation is CASSQAALLSTGELFF.

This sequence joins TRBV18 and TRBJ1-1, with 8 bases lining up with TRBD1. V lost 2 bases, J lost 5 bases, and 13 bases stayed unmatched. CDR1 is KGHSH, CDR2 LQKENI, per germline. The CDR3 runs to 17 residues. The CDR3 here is CASSPYLIGQGSTEAFF. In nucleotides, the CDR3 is TGTGCCAGCTCACCATATTTGATTGGACAGGGTAGTACTGAAGCTTTCTTT.

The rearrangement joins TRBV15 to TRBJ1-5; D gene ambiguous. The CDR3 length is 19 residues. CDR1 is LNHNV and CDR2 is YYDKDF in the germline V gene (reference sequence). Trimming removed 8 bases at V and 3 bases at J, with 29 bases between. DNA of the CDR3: TGTGCCACCCGTCCCGGACTTTCTGCGTCGCCAGGCGTCAATCAGCCCCAGCATTTT. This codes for CATRPGLSASPGVNQPQHF.

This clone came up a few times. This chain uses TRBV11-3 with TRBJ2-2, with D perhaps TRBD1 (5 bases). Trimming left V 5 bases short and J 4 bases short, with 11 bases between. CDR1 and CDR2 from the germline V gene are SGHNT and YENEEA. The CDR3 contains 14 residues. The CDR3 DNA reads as TGTGCCAGCAGCGCGGACAAGCCCACCGGGGAGCTGTTTTTT. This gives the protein CASSADKPTGELFF.

In nucleotides, the CDR3 is TGTGCCAGCAGCTTAGGGACAGGGCCTTCCTACGAGCAGTACGTC. Its translation is CASSLGTGPSYEQYV. V usage is TRBV5-4 and J usage is TRBJ2-7; 9 bases fit TRBD1. The germline V gene has CDR1 SGHNT and CDR2 YYREEE (reference sequence). This CDR3 has 15 residues. V dropped 2 bases and J dropped 1; count of bases not matched to a gene: 4.

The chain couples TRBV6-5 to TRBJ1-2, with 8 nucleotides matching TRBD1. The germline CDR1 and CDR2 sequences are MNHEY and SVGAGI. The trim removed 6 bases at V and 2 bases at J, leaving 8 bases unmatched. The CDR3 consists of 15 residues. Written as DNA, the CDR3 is TGTGCCAGCAGCCAGGACAGGGTAAACAACTATGGCTACACCTTC. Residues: CASSQDRVNNYGYTF.

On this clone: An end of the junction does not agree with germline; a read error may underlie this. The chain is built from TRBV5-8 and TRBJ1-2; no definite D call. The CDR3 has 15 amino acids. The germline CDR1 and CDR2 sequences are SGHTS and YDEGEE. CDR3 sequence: CASNLGGMVNYGYTF. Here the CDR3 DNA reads TGTGCCAGCAACTTGGGAGGGATGGTAAACTATGGCTACACCTTC.

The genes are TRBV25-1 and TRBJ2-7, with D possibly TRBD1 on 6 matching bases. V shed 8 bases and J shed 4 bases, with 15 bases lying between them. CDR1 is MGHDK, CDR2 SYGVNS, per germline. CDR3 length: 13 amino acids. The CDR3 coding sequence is TGTGCCAGCGGCCTAGGACAGCTATACGAGCAGTACTTC. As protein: CASGLGQLYEQYF.

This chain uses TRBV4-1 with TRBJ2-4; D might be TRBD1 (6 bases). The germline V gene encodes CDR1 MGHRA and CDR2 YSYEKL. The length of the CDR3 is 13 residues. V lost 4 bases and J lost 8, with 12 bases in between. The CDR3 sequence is CASSLGQSDIQYF. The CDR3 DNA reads TGCGCCAGCAGCCTAGGACAGTCCGACATTCAGTACTTC.

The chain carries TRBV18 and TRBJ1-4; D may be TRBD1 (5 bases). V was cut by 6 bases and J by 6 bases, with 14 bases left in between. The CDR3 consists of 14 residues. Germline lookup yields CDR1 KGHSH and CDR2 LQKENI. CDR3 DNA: TGTGCCAGCTCGCCGGGACTTTTGGATGAAAAACTGTTTTTT. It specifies CASSPGLLDEKLFF.

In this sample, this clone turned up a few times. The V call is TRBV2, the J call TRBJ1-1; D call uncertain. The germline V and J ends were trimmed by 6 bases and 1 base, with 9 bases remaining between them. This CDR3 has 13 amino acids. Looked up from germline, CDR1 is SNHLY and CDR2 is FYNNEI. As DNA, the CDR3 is TGTGCCAGCAGGAGGGAAGGGAACACTGAAGCTTTCTTT. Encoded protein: CASRREGNTEAFF.

Written as DNA, the CDR3 is TGTGCCAGCAGCTCCAACGGGGTCGTGAACACCGGGGAGCTGTTTTTT. It translates to CASSSNGVVNTGELFF. The chain employs TRBV7-2 and TRBJ2-2, with D possibly TRBD2 on 5 matching bases. The CDR3 has 16 residues. V was clipped by 4 bases and J by 1 base, with 13 bases between them. The V gene's germline CDR1 is SGHTA and CDR2 FQGNSA.

The CDR3 coding sequence is TGTGCCAGCAGCCCACAGGGCCTCTCTGGAAACACCATATATTTT. This sequence encodes CASSPQGLSGNTIYF. V and J are TRBV7-2 and TRBJ1-3; possible D gene TRBD1, 6 bases. V lost 5 bases and J lost 0, with 11 bases in between. This CDR3 spans 15 amino acids. Germline V lookup: CDR1 SGHTA, CDR2 FQGNSA.

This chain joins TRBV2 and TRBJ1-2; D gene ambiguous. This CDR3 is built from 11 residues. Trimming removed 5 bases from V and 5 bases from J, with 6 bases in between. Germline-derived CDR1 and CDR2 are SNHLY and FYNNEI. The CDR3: CASSREYGYTF. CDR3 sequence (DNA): TGTGCCAGCAGTCGAGAGTATGGCTACACCTTC.

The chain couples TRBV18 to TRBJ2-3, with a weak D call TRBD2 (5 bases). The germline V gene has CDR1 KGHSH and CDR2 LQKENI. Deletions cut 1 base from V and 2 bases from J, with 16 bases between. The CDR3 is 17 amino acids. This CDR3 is CASSPRSPNGNTDTQYF. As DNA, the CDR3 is TGTGCCAGCTCACCACGGTCCCCAAACGGGAACACAGATACGCAGTATTTT.

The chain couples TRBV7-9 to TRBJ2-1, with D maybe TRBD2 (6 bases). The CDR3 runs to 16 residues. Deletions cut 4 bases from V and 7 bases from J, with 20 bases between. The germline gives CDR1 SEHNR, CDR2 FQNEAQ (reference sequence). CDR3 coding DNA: TGTGCCAGCAGCTCCCGGGCGGCGGGGTGGGGGAATGAGCAGTTCTTC. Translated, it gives CASSSRAAGWGNEQFF.

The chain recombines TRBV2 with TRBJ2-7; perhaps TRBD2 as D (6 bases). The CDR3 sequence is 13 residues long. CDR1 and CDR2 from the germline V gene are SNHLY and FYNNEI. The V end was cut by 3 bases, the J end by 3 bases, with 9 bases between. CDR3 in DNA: TGTGCCAGCAGTGAGGGACTCGACTACGAGCAGTACTTC. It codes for CASSEGLDYEQYF.

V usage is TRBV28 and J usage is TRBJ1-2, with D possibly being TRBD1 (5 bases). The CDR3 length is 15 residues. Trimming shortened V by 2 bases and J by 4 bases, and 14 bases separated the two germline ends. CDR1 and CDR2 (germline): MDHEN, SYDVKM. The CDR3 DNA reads TGTGCCAGCAGTTTAATGGCATCCGGGGGCTATGGCTACACCTTC. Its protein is CASSLMASGGYGYTF.

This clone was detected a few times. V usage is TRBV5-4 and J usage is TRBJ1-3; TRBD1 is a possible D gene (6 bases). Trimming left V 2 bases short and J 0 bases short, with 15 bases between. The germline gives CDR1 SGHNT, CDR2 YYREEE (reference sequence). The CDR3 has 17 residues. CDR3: CASSFGQMYSSGNTIYF. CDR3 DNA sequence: TGTGCCAGCAGCTTTGGACAGATGTACTCCTCTGGAAACACCATATATTTT. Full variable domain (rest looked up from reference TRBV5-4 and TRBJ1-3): ETGVTQSPTHLIKTRGQQVTLRCSSQSGHNTVSWYQQALGQGPQFIFQYYREEENGRGNFPPRFSGLQFPNYSSELNVNALELDDSALYLCASSFGQMYSSGNTIYFGEGSWLTVV.